This T cell receptor (beta chain) derives from a study of Ad26.COV2.S vaccination and SARS-CoV-2 variants. Study-level information: Dosing was one shot or two shots 56 days apart.

Profiled with immunoSEQ multiplex PCR; TCRdb holds only in-frame clones, not every one. The sample yields about 350,000 clones, around 89% seen once. Worth noting for this clone: What it binds is not known.

The V and J ends lost 2 bases and 4 bases respectively, with 9 bases between them. Germline CDR1 MNHEY, CDR2 SVGAGI. The CDR3 contains 14 residues. General study points: The placebo group had lower spike-specific TCR breadth than the vaccine recipients did.

Treatment here: over 15 received Ad26.COV2.S at low or high dose, single or two shots; 5 received placebo; per-sample allocation not given. Collection of the samples took place on day 63 after the first injection of vaccine or placebo. This adult donor, from Boston, was 18-55 years old. The chain carries TRBV6-5 and TRBJ2-1, with D tentatively TRBD1 (6 bases). This sample comprised peripheral blood, obtained in a trial of Ad26.COV2.S vaccine versus placebo. This receptor was taken from a person between 18 and 65 years old who received the Ad26.COV2.S COVID-19 vaccine or a placebo. In DNA, the CDR3 is TGTGCCAGCAGTTACCGGGACAAGTACAATGAGCAGTTCTTC. Its translation is CASSYRDKYNEQFF.